The 15 T cell receptor beta chains reported below all come from one sample, sequenced in a study of blood T cell repertoires in COVID-19. The method was immunoSEQ multiplex PCR; TCRdb's version includes in-frame clones alone and lacks a portion of them. The sample records 200,000 or so clones, about 90% being singletons. The sample consisted of peripheral blood. These receptor sequences come from a man under 40 with COVID-19, enrolled during active disease.

The chain has TRBV28 and TRBJ1-1, with unresolved D. V was clipped by 4 bases and J by 1 base, with 13 bases between them. CDR1 and CDR2 (germline): MDHEN, SYDVKM. The CDR3 spans 15 residues. The CDR3 nucleotides are TGTGCCAGCAGTTCACCTGGCGGATCGAACACTGAAGCTTTCTTT. It yields the protein CASSSPGGSNTEAFF.

The genes are TRBV1 and TRBJ2-7; the table's TRBD2 call for D was not verified on the DNA. TRBV1 is annotated as a pseudogene. The CDR3 spans 13 residues. The CDR3 nucleotides are TGCACCAGCAGGGGAGGGAGCTCCTACGAGCAGTACTTC. Translating it yields CTSRGGSSYEQYF.

The genes are TRBV6-5 and TRBJ1-5, with TRBD1 as a possible D gene (5 bases). V was shortened by 6 bases and J by 7 bases, with 16 bases between the two germline ends. Germline loops: CDR1 MNHEY, CDR2 SVGAGI. There are 14 residues in the CDR3. The DNA of the CDR3 is TGTGCCAGCAGCCAGCAAGGGGCTAGGCAGCCCCAGCATTTT. This sequence encodes CASSQQGARQPQHF.

The rearrangement joins TRBV7-9 to TRBJ2-5; D unresolved. The germline V and J ends were trimmed by 4 bases and 3 bases, with 3 bases remaining between them. This CDR3 has 11 residues. The germline V gene has CDR1 SEHNR and CDR2 FQNEAQ (reference sequence). The CDR3 loop reads CASSSEETQYF. The CDR3 region has the DNA TGTGCCAGCAGCTCAGAAGAGACCCAGTACTTC. Variable domain in full (rest from reference TRBV7-9 and TRBJ2-5): DTGVSQNPRHKITKRGQNVTFRCDPISEHNRLYWYRQTLGQGPEFLTYFQNEAQLEKSRLLSDRFSAERPKGSFSTLEIQRTEQGDSAMYLCASSSEETQYFGPGTRLLVL.

The chain employs TRBV5-4 and TRBJ2-7; 7 positions match TRBD2. The trim removed 0 bases at V and 2 bases at J, leaving 2 bases unmatched. CDR1 is SGHNT, CDR2 YYREEE, per germline (reference sequence). The CDR3 has 14 amino acids. Here the CDR3 DNA reads TGTGCCAGCAGCTTGGTCGCGGGGGCCTACGAGCAGTACTTC. It yields the protein CASSLVAGAYEQYF.

The chain employs TRBV24-1 and TRBJ1-1; D is possibly TRBD1 (5 bases). CDR3 length: 13 amino acids. V lost 5 bases to trimming and J lost 0 bases, with 6 bases between them. Germline values: CDR1 KGHDR, CDR2 SFDVKD. The CDR3 is CATSGGLNTEAFF. In DNA, the CDR3 is TGTGCCACCAGTGGGGGCCTGAACACTGAAGCTTTCTTT.

CDR3 residues: CASSFSGRSYEQYF. Here the CDR3 DNA reads TGTGCCAGCAGCTTTAGCGGGAGGTCCTACGAGCAGTACTTC. V usage is TRBV7-2 and J usage is TRBJ2-7; 10 nucleotides align to TRBD2. Germline CDR1 and CDR2: SGHTA and FQGNSA. This CDR3 contains 14 residues. Trimming took 3 bases from V and 1 from J; bases not matched to a gene: 0.

This chain connects TRBV3-1 (or the pseudogene TRBV3-2) to TRBJ1-2; a possible D gene is TRBD1 (5 bases). The length of the CDR3 is 14 residues. Germline V gene lookup returns CDR1 LGHDT and CDR2 YNNKEL (reference sequence). The V end was cut by 0 bases, the J end by 4 bases, with 9 bases between. The CDR3 DNA reads TGTGCCAGCAGCCAAGATGAAGGGGCCTATGGCTACACCTTC. This codes for CASSQDEGAYGYTF.

The CDR3 sequence: CASSEAGGGTDTQYF. The CDR3 DNA is TGTGCCAGCAGTGAGGCGGGAGGGGGCACAGATACGCAGTATTTT. This chain joins TRBV2 and TRBJ2-3; the match to TRBD2 covers 9 bases. There are 15 residues in the CDR3. Germline CDR1 and CDR2: SNHLY and FYNNEI. V shed 3 bases and J 1 base; nucleotides not matched to a gene: 2.

This clone appeared once. This chain links TRBV5-1 with TRBJ1-4; 11 bases agree with TRBD1. This CDR3 has 16 amino acids. CDR1 and CDR2 from the germline V gene are SGHRS and YFSETQ. Germline trimming cut 1 base from V and 5 bases from J; bases unmatched to any gene: 4. The CDR3 DNA sequence: TGCGCCAGCAGCTTGACCGGGGACAGGGGGAATGAAAAACTGTTTTTT. It translates to CASSLTGDRGNEKLFF. Supplemented by reference TRBV5-1 and TRBJ1-4, the full variable domain reads KAGVTQTPRYLIKTRGQQVTLSCSPISGHRSVSWYQQTPGQGLQFLFEYFSETQRNKGNFPGRFSGRQFSNSRSEMNVSTLELGDSALYLCASSLTGDRGNEKLFFGSGTQLSVL.

This sequence joins TRBV5-4 and TRBJ2-1; 10 bases map to TRBD2. J was trimmed by 6 bases and V by 2 bases; bases with no gene match: 5. This CDR3 spans 15 amino acids. Germline CDR1 is SGHNT and CDR2 is YYREEE (reference sequence). CDR3 coding DNA: TGTGCCAGCAGCTTAAAGCGGGGGGGCCTCAATGAGCAGTTCTTC. Translation gives CASSLKRGGLNEQFF.

The genes are TRBV5-1 and TRBJ2-1, with TRBD2 matching 9 bases. Germline V gene lookup returns CDR1 SGHRS and CDR2 YFSETQ. Trimming cost V 0 bases and J 4 bases; bases outside gene matches: 5. This CDR3 spans 16 amino acids. The CDR3 nucleotides are TGCGCCAGCAGCTTGGCCCCTAGCGGGGCTTACAATGAGCAGTTCTTC. Translated: CASSLAPSGAYNEQFF.

This sequence joins TRBV11-2 and TRBJ1-1; D is uncertain. V dropped 5 bases and J dropped 10 bases, with 17 bases sitting between them. There are 13 residues in the CDR3. Germline V gene data show CDR1 as SGHAT and CDR2 as FQNNGV. CDR3 protein: CASSPDLIGVAFF. As DNA, the CDR3 is TGTGCCAGCAGCCCGGACTTGATCGGAGTAGCTTTCTTT.

This chain connects TRBV2 to TRBJ1-2, with 7 bases that match TRBD1. V was clipped by 6 bases and J by 5 bases; unmatched bases: 9. Germline values: CDR1 SNHLY, CDR2 FYNNEI. CDR3 length: 14 residues. DNA for the CDR3: TGTGCCAGCAGATCGGGACAGACTTCTTATGGCTACACCTTC. Protein: CASRSGQTSYGYTF. The variable domain in full, completed from reference TRBV2 and TRBJ1-2, reads EPEVTQTPSHQVTQMGQEVILRCVPISNHLYFYWYRQILGQKVEFLVSFYNNEISEKSEIFDDQFSVERPDGSNFTLKIRSTKLEDSAMYFCASRSGQTSYGYTFGSGTRLTVV.

The chain recombines TRBV5-6 with TRBJ2-7; 8 bases agree with TRBD1. The CDR3 spans 18 residues. Germline CDR1 SGHDT, CDR2 YYEEEE. Germline trimming cut 2 bases from V and 0 bases from J; bases unmatched to any gene: 13. In DNA form, the CDR3 reads TGTGCCAGCAGCTTTTGGTCAGGGGGCGCCAGAATCTCCTACGAGCAGTACTTC. Translated: CASSFWSGGARISYEQYF.